These T cell receptor beta chains were read from a single sample in a study of early T cells in non-severe SARS-CoV-2 infection. TCRdb passed the 5' RACE reads through MiXCR, listing each CDR3 protein once. The data contain about 26,000 distinct CDR3 sequences, nearly 4.5% of them singletons. Sequencing used whole blood. Receptors were obtained from an adult who was a healthcare worker with PCR-confirmed SARS-CoV-2 infection or an uninfected control (not recorded which). Both conserved end residues are part of each CDR3. Fields, in order: D gene, J gene, clone size, V gene, CDR3 DNA, CDR3 protein. The D gene is left open where the match is weak. Size is stated as once, few, many or a size class.

D gene: -; J gene: TRBJ1-1; clone size: many; V gene: TRBV12-3/TRBV12-4; CDR3 DNA: TGTGCCAGCAGTTTACCAGGGATGATGAACACTGAAGCTTTCTTT; CDR3 protein: CASSLPGMMNTEAFF
D gene: -; J gene: TRBJ1-6; clone size: many; V gene: TRBV19; CDR3 DNA: TGTGCCAGTAGTTCACATCCTCGGGACACCAATTCACCCCTCCACTTT; CDR3 protein: CASSSHPRDTNSPLHF
D gene: TRBD2; J gene: TRBJ2-1; clone size: many; V gene: TRBV20-1; CDR3 DNA: TGCAGTGCTAGAAGGGGACTAGCCAACAATGAGCAGTTCTTC; CDR3 protein: CSARRGLANNEQFF
D gene: TRBD1; J gene: TRBJ1-2; clone size: many; V gene: TRBV2; CDR3 DNA: TGTGCCAGCAGTGACAGGGGGTATGGCTACACCTTC; CDR3 protein: CASSDRGYGYTF
D gene: -; J gene: TRBJ2-7; clone size: many; V gene: TRBV7-9; CDR3 DNA: TGTGCCAGCAGCTTAGACAGCCAATATGAATACGAGCAGTACTTC; CDR3 protein: CASSLDSQYEYEQYF
D gene: -; J gene: TRBJ2-7; clone size: many; V gene: TRBV27; CDR3 DNA: TGTGCCAGCAGTTCGAAAATAAGGGACCGCCCCTACGAGCAGTACTTC; CDR3 protein: CASSSKIRDRPYEQYF
D gene: -; J gene: TRBJ1-1; clone size: many; V gene: TRBV10-1; CDR3 DNA: TGCGCCAGCAGTGGCCGGGACGTCAGGAACACTGAAGCTTTCTTT; CDR3 protein: CASSGRDVRNTEAFF
D gene: -; J gene: TRBJ1-3; clone size: many; V gene: TRBV28; CDR3 DNA: TGTGCCAGCAGCGTGCTCGGAGGGGTGGGCGGAAACACCATATATTTT; CDR3 protein: CASSVLGGVGGNTIYF
D gene: -; J gene: TRBJ1-2; clone size: many; V gene: TRBV12-3/TRBV12-4; CDR3 DNA: TGTGCCAGCAGGAACCGTGATGTTCGCACCTTC; CDR3 protein: CASRNRDVRTF
D gene: -; J gene: TRBJ2-7; clone size: few; V gene: TRBV10-3; CDR3 DNA: TGTGCCATCAGTGAGTGGGGTAGTTCCTTCTACGAGCAGTACTTC; CDR3 protein: CAISEWGSSFYEQYF